These 21 T cell receptor delta chains came from one sample sequenced in a study of Vδ1+ human thymocytes. Study-level results: Thymic TRG and TRD repertoires appeared highly polyclonal, with Gaussian CDR3 length distributions.

The antigens of these receptors remain unknown. Sequences come from RNA converted to cDNA by reverse transcription. Pooled V-gene forward primers with one constant-region reverse primer generated the CDR3 amplicons by multiplex PCR. TCRdb ran CATT on the multiplex PCR reads. Seen here are 80,000 or so delta-chain clones, about 35% observed once, and the top ten hold roughly 0.26%. The specimen was Vdelta1+ gamma-delta thymocytes from the thymus. Subset defined: FACS-sorted CD3+ TCRalphabeta- TCRVdelta1+ TCRVdelta2- thymocytes. Receptor source: a boy under two years old who had congenital heart surgery.

This clone was counted between two and nine times. The same CDR3 also results from other DNA sequences found in this sample. The J gene is TRDJ1, the V gene TRDV1; 10 positions agree with TRDD3. CDR3 length: 21 residues. V gave up 0 bases and J gave up 6 bases; unmatched junction bases: 22. Germline V gene sequence: CDR1 TSWWSYY, CDR2 QGS. CDR3 coding DNA: TGTGCTCTTGGGGAACTTGCCCCACTTCGCCTGACTGGGGGATCACGGTATAAACTCATCTTT. Protein product: CALGELAPLRLTGGSRYKLIF.

The chain joins TRDV1 to TRDJ1, with a tentative D call TRDD2 (5 bases). This CDR3 spans 16 amino acids. Germline-derived CDR1 and CDR2 are TSWWSYY and QGS. Trimming left V 0 bases short and J 11 bases short, with 22 bases between. DNA for the CDR3: TGTGCTCTTGGGGAACTCCGGTCTAAGACCTACTTAGGTCTCATCTTT. The encoded protein is CALGELRSKTYLGLIF.

This clone was observed a handful of times. The rearrangement joins TRDV1 to TRDJ1, with 9 bases matching TRDD2. The CDR3 consists of 21 residues. From germline, CDR1 is TSWWSYY and CDR2 QGS. With 1 base clipped from V and 1 base from J, the junction kept 19 bases outside the gene matches. CDR3 sequence reads: CALGERAFLPALAPSTDKLIF. Written as DNA, the CDR3 is TGTGCTCTTGGGGAACGGGCCTTCCTACCTGCTCTAGCCCCTTCCACCGATAAACTCATCTTT.

The chain links TRDV1 to TRDJ1, with 12 positions matching TRDD3. The CDR3 extends over 19 amino acids. The V gene's germline CDR1 is TSWWSYY and CDR2 QGS. Trimming took 4 bases from V and 2 from J; bases not matched to a gene: 14. This CDR3 reads CALGGPSYWGILRTDKLIF. CDR3 sequence (DNA): TGTGCTCTTGGGGGACCGTCCTACTGGGGGATACTCAGAACCGATAAACTCATCTTT.

The chain uses TRDV1 and TRDJ1, with TRDD3 identical over 10 bases. There are 23 residues in the CDR3. Germline V gene lookup returns CDR1 TSWWSYY and CDR2 QGS. Unmatched junction bases numbered 27, after V lost 1 base and J lost 4 bases. The CDR3 protein is CALGEHPYGELGDALARDDKLIF. The CDR3 coding sequence is TGTGCTCTTGGGGAACATCCCTACGGTGAACTGGGGGATGCACTAGCTCGGGACGATAAACTCATCTTT.

This chain links TRDV1 with TRDJ1; TRDD3 matches 12 bases. The length of the CDR3 is 24 residues. Germline CDR1 reads TSWWSYY; CDR2 reads QGS. V shed 0 bases and J 0 bases; nucleotides not matched to a gene: 23. CDR3 DNA: TGTGCTCTTGGGGAACTAGGATCCGTTGCCGTAGGTACTGGGGGATACCCGTACACCGATAAACTCATCTTT. Translated: CALGELGSVAVGTGGYPYTDKLIF.

J is TRDJ1 and V is TRDV1, with D maybe TRDD3 (6 bases). Germline V gene sequence: CDR1 TSWWSYY, CDR2 QGS. The CDR3 runs to 17 residues. Trimming took 5 bases from V and 3 from J, leaving 22 bases between them. The CDR3 region has the DNA TGTGCTCTTGGGTTCCCCGCACGATACGTTAGGGCCGATAAACTCATCTTT. It yields the protein CALGFPARYVRADKLIF.

This sequence joins TRDV1 and TRDJ1; 8 bases are a match to TRDD3. The V and J ends lost 3 bases and 4 bases, in that order; junction bases with no gene match: 25. The CDR3 runs to 21 residues. The V gene's germline CDR1 is TSWWSYY and CDR2 QGS. The CDR3 sequence: CALGDLVHAWGLVGDYDKLIF. In DNA, the CDR3 is TGTGCTCTTGGGGATCTTGTCCATGCGTGGGGACTGGTGGGGGATTACGATAAACTCATCTTT.

This clone was seen a few times. A much larger clone lies a single base off, so this may be a read error. The genes are TRDV2 and TRDJ1; TRDD3 agrees at 7 bases. The CDR3 has 16 residues. V lost 5 bases, J lost 0 bases, and 11 bases stayed unmatched. Germline V gene sequence: CDR1 GEAIGNYY, CDR2 EKD. The CDR3 sequence is CACATKGYPHTDKLIF. CDR3 bases: TGTGCCTGTGCCACGAAGGGATACCCCCACACCGATAAACTCATCTTT.

This clone was seen a few times. Other nucleotide sequences in the sample specify the same CDR3. The rearrangement uses TRDV2 and TRDJ1; D possibly corresponds to TRDD2 (6 bases). The V gene lost 1 base and the J gene lost 4 bases, with 15 bases spanning the gap. CDR3 length: 15 residues. Germline values: CDR1 GEAIGNYY, CDR2 EKD. CDR3 nucleotide sequence: TGTGCCTGTGACACGTGGGGACTTCCTTACGATAAACTCATCTTT. Protein sequence: CACDTWGLPYDKLIF.

This clone was picked up a small number of times. This sequence joins TRDV1 and TRDJ1, with TRDD3 matching 13 bases. There are 22 residues in the CDR3. The germline V gene has CDR1 TSWWSYY and CDR2 QGS. With 5 bases clipped from V and 0 bases from J, the junction kept 21 bases outside the gene matches. The CDR3 DNA follows: TGTGCTCTTGGGCCCACCCTACGGGCGCACTGGGGGATACGCGTTAACACCGATAAACTCATCTTT. Residues: CALGPTLRAHWGIRVNTDKLIF.

In this sample, this clone turned up a few times. The V call is TRDV1, the J call TRDJ1; D gene ambiguous. Trimming removed 0 bases at V and 0 bases at J, with 20 bases between. CDR3 length: 19 amino acids. Germline loops: CDR1 TSWWSYY, CDR2 QGS. CDR3 sequence (DNA): TGTGCTCTTGGGGAACTATCGCCACGCTCTGCTTCGTACACCGATAAACTCATCTTT. Protein: CALGELSPRSASYTDKLIF.

V is TRDV1 and J is TRDJ1; a weak D match, TRDD3 (6 bases). The CDR3 is made up of 21 amino acids. V lost 5 bases to trimming and J lost 3 bases, with 34 bases between them. Germline V gene sequence: CDR1 TSWWSYY, CDR2 QGS. The CDR3, as DNA: TGTGCTCTTGGGAAGATCCCCTACCCAATACCCCCTAGACTGGGCCCCGATAAACTCATCTTT. Its translation: CALGKIPYPIPPRLGPDKLIF.

The chain uses TRDV1 and TRDJ1; D uncertain. V was trimmed by 0 bases and J by 0 bases, leaving 17 bases between them. CDR3 length: 18 residues. The germline V gene has CDR1 TSWWSYY and CDR2 QGS. CDR3 protein: CALGELERHPSYTDKLIF. Here the CDR3 DNA reads TGTGCTCTTGGGGAACTTGAACGGCACCCATCGTACACCGATAAACTCATCTTT.

This clone has only a few counts. V gene TRDV1 combines with J gene TRDJ1, with TRDD3 matching over 7 bases. This CDR3 region has 21 residues. The V gene's germline CDR1 is TSWWSYY and CDR2 QGS. V trimming: 0 bases; J trimming: 0 bases; junction bases outside the gene matches: 19. CDR3 sequence: CALGELSPLYLGEPYTDKLIF. DNA of the CDR3: TGTGCTCTTGGGGAACTTAGCCCCCTATATTTGGGGGAACCGTACACCGATAAACTCATCTTT.

This clone has a handful of counts. This sequence joins TRDV1 and TRDJ1; 9 nucleotides align to TRDD3. This CDR3 is built from 21 residues. CDR1 and CDR2 from the germline V gene are TSWWSYY and QGS. The trim removed 4 bases at V and 10 bases at J, leaving 31 bases unmatched. This chain's CDR3 is CALGVPTGRTLFKWGIGGLIF. The CDR3 DNA sequence: TGTGCTCTTGGGGTTCCAACCGGGCGAACCCTATTCAAATGGGGGATAGGTGGACTCATCTTT.

The rearrangement links TRDV2 to TRDJ1; 9 positions agree with TRDD3. Germline V gene sequence: CDR1 GEAIGNYY, CDR2 EKD. Trimming at V came to 4 bases and at J to 2 bases, leaving 10 bases not matched to a gene. The CDR3 consists of 16 residues. CDR3 in amino acids: CACERLGERGTDKLIF. CDR3 nucleotide sequence: TGTGCCTGTGAGCGACTGGGGGAAAGAGGGACCGATAAACTCATCTTT.

The J gene is TRDJ1, the V gene TRDV1; 13 positions match TRDD3. Germline V gives CDR1 TSWWSYY, CDR2 QGS. J was trimmed by 6 bases and V by 1 base; bases with no gene match: 23. CDR3 length: 22 residues. This CDR3 is CALGEPTLRLITGGYGKHKLIF. CDR3 bases: TGTGCTCTTGGGGAACCCACGCTACGGTTGATTACTGGGGGATACGGCAAACATAAACTCATCTTT.

The chain combines TRDV1 with TRDJ1; 11 bases agree with TRDD3. CDR1 is TSWWSYY and CDR2 is QGS in the germline V gene. This CDR3 is 20 amino acids long. V lost 2 bases, J lost 4 bases, and 18 bases stayed unmatched. The CDR3 region has the DNA TGTGCTCTTGGGGAATCCCACCCTTCCGACTGGGGGATAAGATGCGATAAACTCATCTTT. Translated, it gives CALGESHPSDWGIRCDKLIF.

The chain is built from TRDV1 and TRDJ1; the match to TRDD3 covers 7 bases. This CDR3 has 21 residues. Germline assignment: CDR1 TSWWSYY and CDR2 QGS. V gave up 3 bases and J gave up 1 base; unmatched junction bases: 23. The CDR3 region is CALGETLLCGAGGKSTDKLIF. In DNA form, the CDR3 reads TGTGCTCTTGGGGAGACACTTCTCTGTGGTGCTGGGGGCAAGTCCACCGATAAACTCATCTTT.

The J gene is TRDJ1, the V gene TRDV1, with 13 bases fitting TRDD3. The trim removed 1 base at V and 10 bases at J, leaving 21 bases unmatched. The length of the CDR3 is 20 residues. Germline V lookup: CDR1 TSWWSYY, CDR2 QGS. CDR3 nucleotides: TGTGCTCTTGGGGAACCGCAACCATCCCCTTACTGGGGGATACGAGGTACACTCATCTTT. Encoded protein: CALGEPQPSPYWGIRGTLIF.